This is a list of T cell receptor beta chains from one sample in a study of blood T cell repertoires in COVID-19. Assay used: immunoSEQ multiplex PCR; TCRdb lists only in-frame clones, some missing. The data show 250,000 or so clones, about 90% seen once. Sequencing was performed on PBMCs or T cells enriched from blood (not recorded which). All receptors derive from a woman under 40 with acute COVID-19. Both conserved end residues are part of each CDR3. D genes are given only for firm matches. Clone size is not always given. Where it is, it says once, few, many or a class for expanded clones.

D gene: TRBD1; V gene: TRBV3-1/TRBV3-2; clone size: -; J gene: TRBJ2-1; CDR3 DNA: TGTGCCAGCAGCCAAGATCTGGGGACAGGTTACAATGAGCAGTTCTTC; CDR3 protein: CASSQDLGTGYNEQFF
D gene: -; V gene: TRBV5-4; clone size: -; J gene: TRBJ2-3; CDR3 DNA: TGTGCCAGCAGCTTGTATCCCGGCAGGCGAAACACAGATACGCAGTATTTT; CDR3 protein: CASSLYPGRRNTDTQYF
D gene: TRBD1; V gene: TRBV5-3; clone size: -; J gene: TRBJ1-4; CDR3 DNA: TGTGCCAGAAGGGACAGGGCTAATGAAAAACTGTTTTTT; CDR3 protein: CARRDRANEKLFF
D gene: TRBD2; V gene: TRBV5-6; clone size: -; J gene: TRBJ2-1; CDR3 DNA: TGTGCCAGCAGCTTGGGACTAGCGGGAGGGGCGCAGTTCTTC; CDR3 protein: CASSLGLAGGAQFF
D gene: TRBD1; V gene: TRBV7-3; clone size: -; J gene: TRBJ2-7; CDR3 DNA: TGTGCCAGCAGCCCCACAGGGGGAAGCTCCTACGAGCAGTACTTC; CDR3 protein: CASSPTGGSSYEQYF
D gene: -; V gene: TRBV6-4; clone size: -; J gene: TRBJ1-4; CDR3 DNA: TGTGCCAGCAGCCCGGGACCCGGGGGAAAACTGTTTTTT; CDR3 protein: CASSPGPGGKLFF
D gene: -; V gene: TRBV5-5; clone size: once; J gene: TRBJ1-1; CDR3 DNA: TGTGCCAGCAGCCGGGTAGGGGATCCTGAAGCTTTCTTT; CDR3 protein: CASSRVGDPEAFF
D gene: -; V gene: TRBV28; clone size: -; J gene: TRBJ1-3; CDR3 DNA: TGTGCCAGCAATAGGCAAGGGGGTAGAAACACCATATATTTT; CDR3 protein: CASNRQGGRNTIYF
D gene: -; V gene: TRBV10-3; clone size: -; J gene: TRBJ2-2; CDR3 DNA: TGTGCCGGAGAAGCAGGAGGAAACACCGGGGAGCTGTTTTTT; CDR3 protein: CAGEAGGNTGELFF
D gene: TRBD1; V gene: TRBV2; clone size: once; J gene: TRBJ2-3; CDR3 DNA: TGTGCCAGCAACGAGGACAGGGTCGCAGATACGCAGTATTTT; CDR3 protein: CASNEDRVADTQYF
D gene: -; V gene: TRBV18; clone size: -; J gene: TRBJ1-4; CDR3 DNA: TGTGTCAGCTCACCCACAGCGGTCGAGACTTTTCCTGCAACTAATGAAAAACTGTTTTTT; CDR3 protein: CVSSPTAVETFPATNEKLFF
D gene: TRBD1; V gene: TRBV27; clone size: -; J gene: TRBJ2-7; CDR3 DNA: TGTGCCAGCCTAGGGACAGCGACCTACGAGCAGTACTTC; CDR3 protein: CASLGTATYEQYF
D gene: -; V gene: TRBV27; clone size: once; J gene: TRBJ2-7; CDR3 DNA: TGTGCCAGCACACTAACCCCGCAGGGTGGTGGCGAGCAGTACTTC; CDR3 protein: CASTLTPQGGGEQYF
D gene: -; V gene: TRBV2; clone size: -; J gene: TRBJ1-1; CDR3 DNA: TGTGCCAGCATCCCTACAGGGAACACTGAAGCTTTCTTT; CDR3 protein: CASIPTGNTEAFF
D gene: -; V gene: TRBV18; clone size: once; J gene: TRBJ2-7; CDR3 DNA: TGTGCCAGCTCACCACCGGCTAGTCGGATTAGGCCCGTCTTC; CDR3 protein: CASSPPASRIRPVF
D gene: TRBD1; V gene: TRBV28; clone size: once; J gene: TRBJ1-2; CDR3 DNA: TGTGCCAGCAGCCAACAGGGGGCGCAGGACTATGGCTACACCTTC; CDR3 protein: CASSQQGAQDYGYTF
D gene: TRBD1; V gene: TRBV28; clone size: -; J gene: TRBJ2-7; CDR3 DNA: TGTGCCAGCAGTTCGTGGACAGGGGGGGACTACGAGCAGTACTTC; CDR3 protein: CASSSWTGGDYEQYF
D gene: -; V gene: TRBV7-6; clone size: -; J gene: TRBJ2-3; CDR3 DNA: TGTGCCACCACATCCGCGGGTTCAGATACGCAGTATTTT; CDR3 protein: CATTSAGSDTQYF
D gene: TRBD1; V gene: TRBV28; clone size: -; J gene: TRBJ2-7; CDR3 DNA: TGTGCCAGCAGCTCTCTAACTCCGGAGACAGGGGGCGAGCAGTACTTC; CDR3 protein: CASSSLTPETGGEQYF
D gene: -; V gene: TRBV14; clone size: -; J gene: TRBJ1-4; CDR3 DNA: TGTGCCAGCAGCCAACAGGTCCGCGAAAAACTGTTTTTT; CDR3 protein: CASSQQVREKLFF
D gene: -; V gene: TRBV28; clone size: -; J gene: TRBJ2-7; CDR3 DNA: TGTGCCAGCAGTTCTCCAGGGGGGTCGTACGAGCAGTACTTC; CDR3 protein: CASSSPGGSYEQYF
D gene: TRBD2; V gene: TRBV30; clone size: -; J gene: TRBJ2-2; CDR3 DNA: TGTGCCTGGAGTGTTGTAGCGGGAGTTGCCGGGGAGCTGTTTTTT; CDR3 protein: CAWSVVAGVAGELFF
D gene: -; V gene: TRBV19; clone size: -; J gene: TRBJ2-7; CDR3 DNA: TGTGCCAGTAGTGACTATAAGGACGAGCAGTACTTC; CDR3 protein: CASSDYKDEQYF
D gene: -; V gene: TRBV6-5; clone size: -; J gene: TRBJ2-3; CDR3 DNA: TGTGCCAGCAGTTCACCAGCAGATACGCAGTATTTT; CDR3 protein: CASSSPADTQYF
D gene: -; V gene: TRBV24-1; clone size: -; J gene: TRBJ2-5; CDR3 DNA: TGTGCCACCAGTGCGGGGGAATTCCAAGAGACCCAGTACTTC; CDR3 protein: CATSAGEFQETQYF
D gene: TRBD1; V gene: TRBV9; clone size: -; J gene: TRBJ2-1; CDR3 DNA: TGTGCCAGCAGCGTAGCCTCCGGGACAGGGGTTGATGAGCAGTTCTTC; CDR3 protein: CASSVASGTGVDEQFF
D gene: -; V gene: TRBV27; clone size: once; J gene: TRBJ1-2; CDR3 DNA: TGTGCCAGCAGTTTAGGGGGCGCGGGCTACACCTTC; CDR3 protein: CASSLGGAGYTF
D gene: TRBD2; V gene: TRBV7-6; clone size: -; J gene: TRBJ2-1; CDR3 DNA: TGTGCCAGCACCTTGTCCATAAATAGCGGGAGCCCTGCTGAGCAGTTCTTC; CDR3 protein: CASTLSINSGSPAEQFF
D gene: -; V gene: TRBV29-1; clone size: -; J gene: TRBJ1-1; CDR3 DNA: TGCAGCGCCACGGCGGCAGCCAAGAACACTGAAGCTTTCTTT; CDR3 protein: CSATAAAKNTEAFF
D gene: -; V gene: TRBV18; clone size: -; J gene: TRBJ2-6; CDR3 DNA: TGTGCCAGCTCACCACAAATTTTATCCGGGGAGCGGGTCTGGGCCAACGTCCTGACTTTC; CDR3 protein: CASSPQILSGERVWANVLTF
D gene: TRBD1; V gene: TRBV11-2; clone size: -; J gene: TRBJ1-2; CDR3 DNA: TGTGCCAGCAGCTCTCAGGGGGCAGGTGGCTACACCTTC; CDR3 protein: CASSSQGAGGYTF
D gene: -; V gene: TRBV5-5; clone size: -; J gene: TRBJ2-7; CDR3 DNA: TGTGCCAGCAGCTTGCTGAACTCACCCACCTACGAGCAGTACTTC; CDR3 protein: CASSLLNSPTYEQYF
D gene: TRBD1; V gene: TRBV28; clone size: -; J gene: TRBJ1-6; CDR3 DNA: TGTGCCAGCAGCTCAGGGGGCAATTCACCCCTCCACTTT; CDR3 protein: CASSSGGNSPLHF
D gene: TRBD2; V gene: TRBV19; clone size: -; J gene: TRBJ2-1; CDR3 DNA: TGTGCCAGTACGAGGGTGTCGGGAGGGCCCCATGAGCAGTTCTTC; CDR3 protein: CASTRVSGGPHEQFF
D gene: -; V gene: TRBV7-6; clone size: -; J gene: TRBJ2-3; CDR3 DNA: TGTGCCAGCAGCCGGATAGCGGTATCTAGCACAGATACGCAGTATTTT; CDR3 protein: CASSRIAVSSTDTQYF
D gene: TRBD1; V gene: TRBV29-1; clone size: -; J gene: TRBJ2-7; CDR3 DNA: TGCAGCGTTGACCGGGACAGGGACCAGGAGCAGTACTTC; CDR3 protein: CSVDRDRDQEQYF
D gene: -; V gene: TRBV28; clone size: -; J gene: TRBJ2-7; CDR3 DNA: TGTGCCAGCAGTTTCGGAGGGCAGGGGGTCGAGCAGTACTTC; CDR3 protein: CASSFGGQGVEQYF
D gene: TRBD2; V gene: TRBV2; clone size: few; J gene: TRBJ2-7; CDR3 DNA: TGTGCCAGCAGTGACGGGGCGGGAGGGGACGAGCAGTACTTC; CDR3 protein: CASSDGAGGDEQYF
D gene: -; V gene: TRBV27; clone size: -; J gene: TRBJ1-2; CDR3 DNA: TGTGCCAGCAGTGGATTCGATGGGGGGGCGAACTATGGCTACACCTTC; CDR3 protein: CASSGFDGGANYGYTF
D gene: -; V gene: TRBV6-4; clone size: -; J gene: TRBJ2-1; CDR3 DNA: TGTGCCAGCAGTGATACAGTTAGCAATGAGCAGTTCTTC; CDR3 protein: CASSDTVSNEQFF
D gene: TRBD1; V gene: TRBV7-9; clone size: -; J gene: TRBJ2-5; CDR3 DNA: TGTGCCAGCAGCTTGTGGACAGGGCGGATAGAGACCCAGTACTTC; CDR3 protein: CASSLWTGRIETQYF
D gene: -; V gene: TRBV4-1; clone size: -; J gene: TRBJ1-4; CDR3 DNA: TGCGCCAGCAGCCACCCCCTCACTGCAACTAATGAAAAACTGTTTTTT; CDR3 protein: CASSHPLTATNEKLFF
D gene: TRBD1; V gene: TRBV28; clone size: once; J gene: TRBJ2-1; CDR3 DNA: TGTGCCAGCAGTTTACCTCGGGACAGGGTGGGCAATGAGCAGTTCTTC; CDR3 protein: CASSLPRDRVGNEQFF
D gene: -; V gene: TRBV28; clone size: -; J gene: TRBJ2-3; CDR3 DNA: TGTGCCAGCAGTTCCCGGCGGGGCACAGATACGCAGTATTTT; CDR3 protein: CASSSRRGTDTQYF
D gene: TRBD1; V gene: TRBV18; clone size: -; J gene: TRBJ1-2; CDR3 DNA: TGTGCCAGCTCACCAGGGGCAGGGGGCGACTATGGCTACACCTTC; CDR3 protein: CASSPGAGGDYGYTF
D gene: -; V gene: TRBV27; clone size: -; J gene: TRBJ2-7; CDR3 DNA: TGTGCCAGCAGTTTGCCGGGAGACCCCTACGAGCAGTACTTC; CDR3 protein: CASSLPGDPYEQYF
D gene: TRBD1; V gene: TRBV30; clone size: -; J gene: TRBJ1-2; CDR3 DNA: TGTGCCTGGAGTTCTTCCGGGACAGGGGTACATGGCTACACCTTC; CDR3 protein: CAWSSSGTGVHGYTF
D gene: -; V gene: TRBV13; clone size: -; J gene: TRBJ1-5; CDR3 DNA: TGTGCCAGCAGCTTAGGCCGGGCAGGGAATCAGCCCCAGCATTTT; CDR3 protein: CASSLGRAGNQPQHF